The 14 T cell receptor beta chains below come from one sample, sequenced in a study of blood T cell repertoires in COVID-19. TCRdb keeps only in-frame clones here, not all; method: immunoSEQ multiplex PCR. Seen here are about 380,000 clones, about four fifths observed once, and the top ten hold 0.85% to 1.2%. The sequencing sample was made of peripheral blood. These TCRs come from a human donor with acute or convalescent COVID-19. The donor label of this sample is uncertain.

This sequence joins TRBV10-1 and TRBJ2-3; the D gene is possibly TRBD1 (7 bases). Trimming took off 2 bases at V and 6 bases at J, with 15 bases between the two ends. Germline loops: CDR1 WNHNN, CDR2 SYGVQD (reference sequence). This CDR3 has 15 amino acids. Written as DNA, the CDR3 is TGCGCCAGCAGTGAGGCGACAGGGACTCGGGATACGCAGTATTTT. It yields the protein CASSEATGTRDTQYF.

The rearrangement joins TRBV7-9 to TRBJ2-7, with TRBD1 matching 9 bases. The CDR3 extends over 15 amino acids. The trim removed 4 bases at V and 4 bases at J, leaving 8 bases unmatched. Germline loops: CDR1 SEHNR, CDR2 FQNEAQ (reference sequence). CDR3 nucleotide sequence: TGTGCCAGCAGCTCGTTCCTGGACAGGGGATACGAGCAGTACTTC. It translates to CASSSFLDRGYEQYF.

This chain connects TRBV7-2 to TRBJ1-1; D gene uncertain. From germline, CDR1 is SGHTA and CDR2 FQGNSA. The CDR3 has 14 amino acids. V was trimmed by 4 bases and J by 2 bases, leaving 11 bases between them. DNA of the CDR3: TGTGCCAGCAGCTCCCTGGGCAGAAACACTGAAGCTTTCTTT. This sequence encodes CASSSLGRNTEAFF.

DNA of the CDR3: TGTGCCAGCAGGGACGAGACAGGGGTCTCTGGAAACACCATATATTTT. It codes for CASRDETGVSGNTIYF. The chain couples TRBV7-2 to TRBJ1-3, with 8 bases lining up with TRBD1. There are 16 residues in the CDR3. Trimming removed 6 bases from V and 0 bases from J; junction bases left unmatched: 7. Germline lookup yields CDR1 SGHTA and CDR2 FQGNSA. Based on the CDR3 plus reference TRBV7-2 and TRBJ1-3, the full variable domain is GAGVSQSPSNKVTEKGKDVELRCDPISGHTALYWYRQSLGQGLEFLIYFQGNSAPDKSGLPSDRFSAERTGGSVSTLTIQRTQQEDSAVYLCASRDETGVSGNTIYFGEGSWLTVV.

The chain employs TRBV30 and TRBJ2-5; 12 bases map to TRBD2. The J segment lost 5 bases and the V segment lost 0 bases, leaving 7 bases of the junction unmatched. The CDR3 is 16 residues long. Germline V gives CDR1 GTSNPN, CDR2 SVGIG (reference sequence). CDR3 bases: TGTGCCTGGAGTGTAGGCCTAGCGGGAGGGGGGGAGACCCAGTACTTC. Its translation: CAWSVGLAGGGETQYF.

The gene calls are TRBV2 and TRBJ2-7; TRBD2 might be the D (6 bases). The CDR3 is 16 amino acids. Germline V lookup: CDR1 SNHLY, CDR2 FYNNEI. Trimming stripped 5 bases from V and 0 bases from J, with 17 bases between. The CDR3 bases are TGTGCCAGCAGTCTCCTTAGCGGATTCAGCTCCTACGAGCAGTACTTC. This encodes CASSLLSGFSSYEQYF.

The gene calls are TRBV5-1 and TRBJ2-3, with TRBD2 identical over 7 bases. V lost 5 bases, J lost 4 bases, and 1 base stayed unmatched. Looked up from germline, CDR1 is SGHRS and CDR2 is YFSETQ. The CDR3 loop spans 12 amino acids. The chain's CDR3 is CASRGGSDTQYF. In DNA, the CDR3 is TGCGCCAGCAGGGGGGGGTCAGATACGCAGTATTTT.

The V call is TRBV28, the J call TRBJ2-1, with TRBD2 matching over 8 bases. Germline V gene sequence: CDR1 MDHEN, CDR2 SYDVKM. Trimming at V came to 4 bases and at J to 3 bases, leaving 2 bases not matched to a gene. There are 14 residues in the CDR3. DNA of the CDR3: TGTGCCAGCAGTTCGAGCGGGGGCTACAATGAGCAGTTCTTC. Amino acid sequence: CASSSSGGYNEQFF.

There are a few counts of this clone. The V gene is TRBV5-1, the J gene TRBJ1-2; TRBD1 might be the D (5 bases). CDR3 length equals 15 residues. Germline V CDR1 and CDR2: SGHRS, YFSETQ. Trimming removed 0 bases from V and 5 bases from J, with 14 bases in between. DNA of the CDR3: TGCGCCAGCAGCTTGGAAGGGCCAGGGCGTTATGGCTACACCTTC. Protein: CASSLEGPGRYGYTF.

The rearrangement joins TRBV28 to TRBJ1-4; D uncertain. The CDR3 has 12 residues. V was shortened by 11 bases and J by 3 bases, with 10 bases between the two germline ends. Germline assignment: CDR1 MDHEN and CDR2 SYDVKM. CDR3 bases: TGTGCCGGTGGAGCGGCTAATGAAAAACTGTTTTTT. Amino acid sequence: CAGGAANEKLFF.

At least ten counts were recorded for this clone. CDR3 residues: CASSRQAEQPQHF. The DNA for the CDR3 is TGTGCCAGCAGCCGACAGGCGGAACAGCCCCAGCATTTT. The rearrangement uses TRBV2 and TRBJ1-5; tentatively, D is TRBD1 (6 bases). Per germline, CDR1 SNHLY and CDR2 FYNNEI. CDR3 size: 13 residues. Trimming left V 6 bases short and J 7 bases short, with 13 bases between.

V and J are TRBV19 and TRBJ2-1; D uncertain. V was cut by 5 bases and J by 10 bases, with 12 bases left in between. This CDR3 region has 12 residues. Germline CDR1 and CDR2: LNHDA and SQIVND (reference sequence). This CDR3 reads CASSRTRREQFF. The DNA of the CDR3 is TGTGCCAGTAGTCGCACTCGGCGGGAGCAGTTCTTC.

The rearrangement links TRBV19 to TRBJ2-2, with 9 bases aligning to TRBD1. The germline CDR1 and CDR2 sequences are LNHDA and SQIVND (reference sequence). V trimming: 5 bases; J trimming: 4 bases; junction bases outside the gene matches: 8. The CDR3 has 16 amino acids. The CDR3 nucleotides read TGTGCCAGTAGTGGCACGGGACAGGGTGGCACCGGGGAGCTGTTTTTT. This gives the protein CASSGTGQGGTGELFF.

The V gene is TRBV3-1 (or the pseudogene TRBV3-2), the J gene TRBJ1-3; tentatively, D is TRBD1 (5 bases). This CDR3 has 15 residues. V dropped 3 bases and J dropped 4 bases, with 13 bases sitting between them. The germline V gene has CDR1 LGHDT and CDR2 YNNKEL (reference sequence). The CDR3: CASSQRGSRGNTIYF. The CDR3 DNA sequence: TGTGCCAGCAGCCAGCGGGGGTCGAGGGGAAACACCATATATTTT.